Below are 32 T cell receptor beta chains sequenced from a single sample in a study of cytomegalovirus exposure and HLA in healthy donors. PCR employed 60 Vbeta and 13 Jbeta primers. The protocol was immunoSEQ multiplex PCR, while the TCRdb copy is restricted to in-frame clones and leaves out a portion. The sample comprises 120,000 or so clones, approximately 83% of which are singletons, and more than 3.5% rests with the top ten. The sequenced sample was PBMCs. These receptors were taken from a woman aged 35 to 49 in good health and CMV-seropositive.

The CDR3 DNA sequence: TGTGCCAGCGACCAGGCGGGAGCAAACACCATATATTTT. Amino acids: CASDQAGANTIYF. This chain connects TRBV2 to TRBJ1-3; D not certain. Germline CDR1 reads SNHLY; CDR2 reads FYNNEI. The length of the CDR3 is 13 residues. V was clipped by 8 bases and J by 6 bases, with 14 bases between them.

J is TRBJ2-2 and V is TRBV7-9; possible D gene TRBD2, 5 bases. Trimming removed 6 bases from V and 6 bases from J, with 11 bases in between. The CDR3 contains 13 residues. The V gene's germline CDR1 is SEHNR and CDR2 FQNEAQ (reference sequence). The chain's CDR3 is CASSSAGSGELFF. The CDR3 region has the DNA TGTGCCAGCAGTTCGGCGGGCTCCGGGGAGCTGTTTTTT.

V and J are TRBV5-8 and TRBJ1-2; D is perhaps TRBD1 (5 bases). Germline V gene lookup returns CDR1 SGHTS and CDR2 YDEGEE. Trimming removed 0 bases at V and 4 bases at J, with 13 bases between. CDR3 size: 15 residues. CDR3: CASSLGFDSSYGYTF. In nucleotides, the CDR3 is TGTGCCAGCAGCTTGGGCTTTGACAGCTCCTATGGCTACACCTTC.

The chain is built from TRBV2 and TRBJ2-5, with 11 bases lining up with TRBD2. Germline V gives CDR1 SNHLY, CDR2 FYNNEI. V shed 4 bases and J 2 bases; nucleotides not matched to a gene: 3. The CDR3 has 15 amino acids. The CDR3 here is CASSVPSGRQETQYF. The CDR3 DNA follows: TGTGCCAGCAGTGTCCCTAGCGGGAGGCAAGAGACCCAGTACTTC.

This chain uses TRBV6-5 with TRBJ1-1; D is ambiguous. The CDR3 contains 13 residues. Trimming shortened V by 3 bases and J by 6 bases, and 11 bases separated the two germline ends. Germline-derived CDR1 and CDR2 are MNHEY and SVGAGI. The DNA of the CDR3 is TGTGCCAGCAGTTATCTACTGGGAGCTGAAGCTTTCTTT. Protein product: CASSYLLGAEAFF.

The chain couples TRBV2 to TRBJ1-5; D unresolved. The CDR3 sequence is 14 residues long. The V end lost 8 bases, the J end lost 0 bases, and 11 bases lay between the germline ends. The germline V gene has CDR1 SNHLY and CDR2 FYNNEI. CDR3 sequence: CASSSEYSNQPQHF. The CDR3 DNA is TGTGCCAGCTCCTCGGAGTATAGCAATCAGCCCCAGCATTTT.

The chain is built from TRBV29-1 and TRBJ1-2, with D unresolved. From germline, CDR1 is SQVTM and CDR2 ANQGSEA. With 0 bases removed from V and 4 bases from J, the gap between germline ends came to 12 bases. The CDR3 covers 14 residues. Written as DNA, the CDR3 is TGCAGCGTTGAAGACGTTAATCGCGGCTATGGCTACACCTTC. Amino acid sequence: CSVEDVNRGYGYTF. The whole variable domain, filled in from reference TRBV29-1 and TRBJ1-2, reads SAVISQKPSRDICQRGTSLTIQCQVDSQVTMMFWYRQQPGQSLTLIATANQGSEATYESGFVIDKFPISRPNLTFSTLTVSNMSPEDSSIYLCSVEDVNRGYGYTFGSGTRLTVV.

V and J are TRBV6-5 and TRBJ1-4, with D perhaps TRBD1 (5 bases). The CDR3 extends over 16 amino acids. Trimming removed 0 bases from V and 5 bases from J, with 13 bases in between. CDR1 is MNHEY, CDR2 SVGAGI, per germline. The chain's CDR3 is CASSYSFRVGNEKLFF. In DNA form, the CDR3 reads TGTGCCAGCAGTTACTCGTTCAGGGTGGGGAATGAAAAACTGTTTTTT.

The rearrangement joins TRBV4-1 to TRBJ2-7, with D unresolved. The CDR3 loop spans 13 amino acids. V gave up 0 bases and J gave up 3 bases, with 6 bases separating them. Germline lookup yields CDR1 MGHRA and CDR2 YSYEKL. The CDR3: CASSQDISYEQYF. DNA of the CDR3: TGCGCCAGCAGCCAAGATATTAGCTACGAGCAGTACTTC.

The chain combines TRBV5-6 with TRBJ2-7; D is possibly TRBD2 (5 bases). Germline V gives CDR1 SGHDT, CDR2 YYEEEE. The CDR3 spans 14 residues. V gave up 4 bases and J gave up 2 bases, with 13 bases separating them. In DNA form, the CDR3 reads TGTGCCAGCAGCCCGGTTACTAGGCCCTACGAGCAGTACTTC. Amino acid sequence: CASSPVTRPYEQYF.

On this clone: The same CDR3 arises from other DNA sequences in this sample as well. The DNA for the CDR3 is TGTGCCAGCAGTCCTAGGACTGTTGGAAACACCATATATTTT. This encodes CASSPRTVGNTIYF. The chain links TRBV28 to TRBJ1-3, with no clear D. This CDR3 comprises 14 residues. Germline V lookup: CDR1 MDHEN, CDR2 SYDVKM. Trimming removed 5 bases from V and 3 bases from J, with 11 bases in between.

This clone was seen a few times. The chain recombines TRBV25-1 with TRBJ1-1; no definite D call. The germline gives CDR1 MGHDK, CDR2 SYGVNS. The CDR3 spans 13 residues. The V end lost 3 bases, the J end lost 6 bases, and 11 bases lay between the germline ends. The CDR3 is CASSDGHVPEAFF. CDR3 in DNA: TGTGCCAGCAGTGATGGGCACGTGCCTGAAGCTTTCTTT.

V usage is TRBV15 and J usage is TRBJ2-7; 9 bases line up with TRBD1. Trimming took 1 base from V and 7 from J; bases not matched to a gene: 2. This CDR3 is built from 13 residues. Germline CDR1 LNHNV, CDR2 YYDKDF (reference sequence). The CDR3 sequence: CATSRGTGEEQYF. The DNA for the CDR3 is TGTGCCACCAGCAGAGGGACAGGGGAAGAGCAGTACTTC.

The chain links TRBV9 to TRBJ2-7; a weak D match, TRBD2 (5 bases). The CDR3 consists of 14 residues. Trimming removed 2 bases from V and 2 bases from J, with 11 bases in between. Germline CDR1 and CDR2: SGDLS and YYNGEE. CDR3 amino acids: CASSVGVEAYEQYF. The CDR3 DNA is TGTGCCAGCAGCGTCGGGGTAGAAGCCTACGAGCAGTACTTC.

The chain recombines TRBV28 with TRBJ2-2; D remains ambiguous. The CDR3 extends over 15 amino acids. Germline V gives CDR1 MDHEN, CDR2 SYDVKM. The V end lost 7 bases, the J end lost 0 bases, and 12 bases lay between the germline ends. The CDR3 loop is CASTPRFANTGELFF. CDR3 in DNA: TGTGCCAGCACCCCGCGATTCGCGAACACCGGGGAGCTGTTTTTT.

In DNA, the CDR3 is TGTGCCAGTAGTGCGGGACAGCCTAATCAGCCCCAGCATTTT. Amino acid sequence: CASSAGQPNQPQHF. V usage is TRBV19 and J usage is TRBJ1-5; 7 nucleotides agree with TRBD1. CDR1 is LNHDA, CDR2 SQIVND, per germline (reference sequence). Trimming at V came to 5 bases and at J to 4 bases, leaving 5 bases not matched to a gene. This CDR3 has 14 residues.

This rearrangement joins TRBV4-1 to TRBJ2-2; perhaps TRBD1 as D (6 bases). Germline CDR1 is MGHRA and CDR2 is YSYEKL. The CDR3 has 16 amino acids. The V end lost 3 bases, the J end lost 0 bases, and 11 bases lay between the germline ends. DNA of the CDR3: TGCGCCAGCAGCCACGCCGGGACATCGAACACCGGGGAGCTGTTTTTT. Amino acids: CASSHAGTSNTGELFF.

The chain links TRBV28 to TRBJ2-3, with 8 bases lining up with TRBD1. This CDR3 region has 16 residues. Germline V lookup: CDR1 MDHEN, CDR2 SYDVKM. Losses at the gene ends were 6 bases for V and 1 base for J; bases not matched to a gene: 9. CDR3 coding DNA: TGTGCCAGCAGGTCACTTCCGGGACAGGGCACAGATACGCAGTATTTT. This sequence encodes CASRSLPGQGTDTQYF. The full variable domain, with the rest looked up from reference TRBV28 and TRBJ2-3, is DVKVTQSSRYLVKRTGEKVFLECVQDMDHENMFWYRQDPGLGLRLIYFSYDVKMKEKGDIPEGYSVSREKKERFSLILESASTNQTSMYLCASRSLPGQGTDTQYFGPGTRLTVL.

V gene TRBV4-2 combines with J gene TRBJ2-7; perhaps TRBD1 as D (6 bases). The length of the CDR3 is 18 residues. Trimming stripped 2 bases from V and 1 base from J, with 21 bases between. The germline V gene encodes CDR1 LGHNA and CDR2 YNFKEQ. In DNA form, the CDR3 reads TGTGCCAGCAGCCAAAACCCGATATATACAGGGAAATCCTACGAGCAGTACTTC. It yields the protein CASSQNPIYTGKSYEQYF.

The rearrangement links TRBV29-1 to TRBJ2-5, with D perhaps TRBD2 (6 bases). In germline, CDR1 is SQVTM, CDR2 ANQGSEA. The CDR3 covers 14 residues. Deletions cut 7 bases from V and 2 bases from J, with 17 bases between. The CDR3 loop reads CSGRPGGLQETQYF. The CDR3 DNA reads as TGCAGCGGCCGTCCAGGTGGACTACAAGAGACCCAGTACTTC.

The gene calls are TRBV5-1 and TRBJ1-1, with D perhaps TRBD1 (5 bases). The germline CDR1 and CDR2 sequences are SGHRS and YFSETQ. Trimming took off 3 bases at V and 2 bases at J, with 11 bases between the two ends. The CDR3 extends over 14 amino acids. The DNA of the CDR3 is TGCGCCAGCAGCTCGGGGGGGGTCAACACTGAAGCTTTCTTT. Encoded protein: CASSSGGVNTEAFF.

The chain uses TRBV7-3 and TRBJ2-1; no firm D call. CDR3 length: 11 residues. V dropped 6 bases and J dropped 14 bases, with 14 bases sitting between them. From germline, CDR1 is SGHTA and CDR2 FQGTGA. The CDR3 region has the DNA TGTGCCAGCAGTAAGTCCATCGGAGAGTTCTTC. It yields the protein CASSKSIGEFF.

This chain uses TRBV9 with TRBJ2-2; D is perhaps TRBD2 (6 bases). The V end lost 0 bases, the J end lost 6 bases, and 12 bases lay between the germline ends. The CDR3 is 15 residues long. CDR1 and CDR2 (germline): SGDLS, YYNGEE. CDR3 coding DNA: TGTGCCAGCAGCGTAGATGGCGGGATCGCCGGGGAGCTGTTTTTT. Protein: CASSVDGGIAGELFF.

This rearrangement joins TRBV29-1 to TRBJ2-1; 11 positions match TRBD2. Trimming removed 4 bases from V and 2 bases from J; junction bases left unmatched: 7. Germline V CDR1 and CDR2: SQVTM, ANQGSEA. CDR3 length: 16 amino acids. This CDR3 is CSVAGLAEVTYNEQFF. In DNA form, the CDR3 reads TGCAGCGTTGCGGGACTAGCGGAGGTTACCTACAATGAGCAGTTCTTC.

The gene calls are TRBV20-1 and TRBJ2-7; 9 bases line up with TRBD1. Germline trimming cut 7 bases from V and 6 bases from J; bases unmatched to any gene: 4. The CDR3 length is 11 residues. CDR1 is DFQATT, CDR2 SNEGSKA, per germline (reference sequence). The CDR3 nucleotides are TGCAGTGGGGACAGGGTGGGCGAGCAGTACTTC. Its translation: CSGDRVGEQYF.

This clone was counted a few times. Other nucleotide sequences from this sample produce the same CDR3. CDR3 sequence: CASSAGLAGQETQYF. CDR3 in DNA: TGCGCCAGCAGCGCTGGACTAGCGGGACAAGAGACCCAGTACTTC. The chain uses TRBV5-1 and TRBJ2-5; 12 nucleotides agree with TRBD2. Germline CDR1 is SGHRS and CDR2 is YFSETQ. The length of the CDR3 is 15 residues. V was clipped by 4 bases and J by 2 bases; unmatched bases: 3.

This chain connects TRBV29-1 to TRBJ2-7; D is possibly TRBD1 (5 bases). CDR1 SQVTM and CDR2 ANQGSEA come from the germline V gene. V lost 0 bases and J lost 2, with 8 bases in between. This CDR3 region has 13 residues. The CDR3 region is CSVEDRAAYEQYF. Written as DNA, the CDR3 is TGCAGCGTTGAAGACAGGGCCGCCTACGAGCAGTACTTC.

This clone turned up a few times. The chain carries TRBV21-1 and TRBJ2-1; the D call of TRBD2 is as the table states it, not checked on the DNA. TRBV21-1 is classified as a pseudogene. This CDR3 contains 17 residues. The CDR3 coding sequence is TGTGCCAGCAGTTACGGCTTAGCGGGAGAGTCCTACAATGAGCAGTTCTTC. It yields the protein CASSYGLAGESYNEQFF.

This chain uses TRBV4-1 with TRBJ2-7, with a weak D call TRBD2 (5 bases). CDR3 length: 12 amino acids. Trimming cost V 3 bases and J 5 bases, with 8 bases left between them. Germline CDR1 reads MGHRA; CDR2 reads YSYEKL. The CDR3 sequence: CASSHGVDEQYF. The CDR3, as DNA: TGCGCCAGCAGCCACGGGGTGGACGAGCAGTACTTC.

V usage is TRBV4-1 and J usage is TRBJ1-5; 12 bases are shared with TRBD1. Germline V CDR1 and CDR2: MGHRA, YSYEKL. The CDR3 runs to 17 residues. Trimming cost V 0 bases and J 3 bases; bases outside gene matches: 3. CDR3 in amino acids: CASSQEGGQGANQPQHF. CDR3 nucleotide sequence: TGCGCCAGCAGCCAAGAAGGGGGACAGGGGGCCAATCAGCCCCAGCATTTT.

The rearrangement links TRBV9 to TRBJ2-7; possible D gene TRBD1, 6 bases. The CDR3 is made up of 15 amino acids. Germline V gene sequence: CDR1 SGDLS, CDR2 YYNGEE. V was trimmed by 3 bases and J by 7 bases, leaving 20 bases between them. CDR3 region: CASSADGQNWEEQYF. In DNA, the CDR3 is TGTGCCAGCAGCGCCGACGGACAGAACTGGGAAGAGCAGTACTTC. Using reference TRBV9 and TRBJ2-7 for the parts outside the CDR3, the full variable domain is DSGVTQTPKHLITATGQRVTLRCSPRSGDLSVYWYQQSLDQGLQFLIQYYNGEERAKGNILERFSAQQFPDLHSELNLSSLELGDSALYFCASSADGQNWEEQYFGPGTRLTVT.

This clone was observed a single time. The chain links TRBV5-1 to TRBJ2-1, with 7 bases aligning to TRBD2. CDR3 size: 14 residues. The J segment lost 4 bases and the V segment lost 8 bases, leaving 9 bases of the junction unmatched. The V gene's germline CDR1 is SGHRS and CDR2 YFSETQ. The CDR3 reads CARSRRGRYNEQFF. CDR3 sequence (DNA): TGCGCCAGGTCTCGGCGGGGGAGGTACAATGAGCAGTTCTTC.